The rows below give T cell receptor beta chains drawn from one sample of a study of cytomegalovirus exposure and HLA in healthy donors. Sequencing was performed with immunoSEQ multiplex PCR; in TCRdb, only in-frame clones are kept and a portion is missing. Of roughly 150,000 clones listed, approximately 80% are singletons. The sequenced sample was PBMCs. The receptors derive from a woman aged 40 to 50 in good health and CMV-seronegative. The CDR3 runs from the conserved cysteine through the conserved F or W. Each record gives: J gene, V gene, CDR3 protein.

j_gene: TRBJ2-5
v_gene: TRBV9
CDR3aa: CASSVTSGIETQYF

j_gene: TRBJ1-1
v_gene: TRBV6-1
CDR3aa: CASSEPDSVTEAFF

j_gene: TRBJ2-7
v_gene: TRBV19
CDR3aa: CASRQAGDYEQYF

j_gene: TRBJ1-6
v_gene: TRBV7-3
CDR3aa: CASSLRGTGSNSPLHF

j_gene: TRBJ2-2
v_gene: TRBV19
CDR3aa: CASSIDPGARGGNTGELFF

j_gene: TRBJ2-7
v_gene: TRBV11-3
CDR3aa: CASSLGVRVSYEQYF

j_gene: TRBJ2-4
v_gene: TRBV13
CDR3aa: CASSSSSDRGAKNIQYF

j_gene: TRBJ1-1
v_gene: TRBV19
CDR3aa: CASRPGGGGTEAFF

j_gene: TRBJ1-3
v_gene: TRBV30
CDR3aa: CAWRVTRDSRPGNTIYF

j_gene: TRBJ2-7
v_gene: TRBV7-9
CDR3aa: CASSSTGYEQYF

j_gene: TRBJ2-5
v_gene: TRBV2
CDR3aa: CASVYSAGQETQYF

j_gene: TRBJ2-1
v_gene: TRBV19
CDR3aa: CASSGLLGQSSNEQFF

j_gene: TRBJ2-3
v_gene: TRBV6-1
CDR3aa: CASRRDFTDTQYF

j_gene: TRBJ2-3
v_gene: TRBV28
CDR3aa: CASRTGTDTQYF

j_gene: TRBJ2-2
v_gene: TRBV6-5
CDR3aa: CASSYSGGTGELFF

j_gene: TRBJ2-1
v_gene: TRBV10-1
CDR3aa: CASSEGTGSYNEQFF

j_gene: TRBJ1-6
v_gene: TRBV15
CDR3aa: CATATRLGDNSPLHF

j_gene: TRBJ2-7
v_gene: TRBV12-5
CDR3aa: CASGLATGTYEQYF

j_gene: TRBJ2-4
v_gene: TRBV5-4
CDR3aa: CASSLGGVGNIQYF

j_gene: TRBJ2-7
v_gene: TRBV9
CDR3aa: CASSVAPGQFYEQYF

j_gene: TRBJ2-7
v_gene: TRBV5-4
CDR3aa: CASSFFPSGGREQYF

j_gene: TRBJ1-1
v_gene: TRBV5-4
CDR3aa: CASSSTGMNTEAFF

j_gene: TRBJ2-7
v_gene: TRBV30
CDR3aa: CAWRQGGYEQYF

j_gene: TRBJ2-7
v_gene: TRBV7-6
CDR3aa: CASSSGTGVEQYF

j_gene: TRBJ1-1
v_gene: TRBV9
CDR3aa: CASSPSRRGGLTEAFF

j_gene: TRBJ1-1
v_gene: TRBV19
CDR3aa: CASTRRGITEAFF

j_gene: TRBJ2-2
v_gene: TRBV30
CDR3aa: CAWSDPTGRGLATGELFF

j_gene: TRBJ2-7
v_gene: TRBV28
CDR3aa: CASSPEIYEQYF

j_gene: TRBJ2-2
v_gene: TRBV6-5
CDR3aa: CASSRDRGITGELFF

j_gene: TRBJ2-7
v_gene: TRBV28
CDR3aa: CASIGALGGYEQYF

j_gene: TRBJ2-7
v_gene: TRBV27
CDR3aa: CASSFQTSGAIPYEQYF

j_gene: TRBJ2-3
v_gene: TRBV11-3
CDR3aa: CASSPYRGDTQYF

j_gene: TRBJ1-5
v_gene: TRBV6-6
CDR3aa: CASSHELTGENQPQHF

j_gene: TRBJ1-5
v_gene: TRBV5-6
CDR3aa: CASSLAGGQPQHF

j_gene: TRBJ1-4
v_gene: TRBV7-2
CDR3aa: CASSLSDSVEKLFF

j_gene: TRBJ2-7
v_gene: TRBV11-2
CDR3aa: CASSLGLGRSSYEQYF

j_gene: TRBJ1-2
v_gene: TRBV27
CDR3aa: CASSLEGGYGYTF

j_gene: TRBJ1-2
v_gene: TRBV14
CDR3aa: CASSQERSYGYTF

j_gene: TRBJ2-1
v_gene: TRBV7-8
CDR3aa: CASSLEALGGEQFF

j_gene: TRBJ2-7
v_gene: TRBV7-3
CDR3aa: CASSARIGDEQYF

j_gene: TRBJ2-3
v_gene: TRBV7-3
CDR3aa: CASSSQGLAGGRDTQYF

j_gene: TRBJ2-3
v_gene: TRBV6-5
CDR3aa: CASITGGGGTDTQYF

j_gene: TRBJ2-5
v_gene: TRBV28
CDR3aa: CASFSGNRQETQYF

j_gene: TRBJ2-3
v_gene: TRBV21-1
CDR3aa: CASSKDPTQGSTDTQYF

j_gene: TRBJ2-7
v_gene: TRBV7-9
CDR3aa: CSSSLDEGVAEQYF

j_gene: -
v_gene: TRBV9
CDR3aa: CASSVTGFSYEQYF

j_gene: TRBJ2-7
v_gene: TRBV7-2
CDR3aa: CASSLAGDEQYF

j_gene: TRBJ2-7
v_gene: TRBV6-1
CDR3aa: CASSAGQVYEQYF

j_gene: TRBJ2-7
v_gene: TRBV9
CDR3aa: CASSVSSSYEQYF

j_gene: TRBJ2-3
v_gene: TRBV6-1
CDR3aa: CASSGAGGKRTDTQYF

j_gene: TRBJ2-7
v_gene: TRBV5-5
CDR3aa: CASSPLGGAYEQYF